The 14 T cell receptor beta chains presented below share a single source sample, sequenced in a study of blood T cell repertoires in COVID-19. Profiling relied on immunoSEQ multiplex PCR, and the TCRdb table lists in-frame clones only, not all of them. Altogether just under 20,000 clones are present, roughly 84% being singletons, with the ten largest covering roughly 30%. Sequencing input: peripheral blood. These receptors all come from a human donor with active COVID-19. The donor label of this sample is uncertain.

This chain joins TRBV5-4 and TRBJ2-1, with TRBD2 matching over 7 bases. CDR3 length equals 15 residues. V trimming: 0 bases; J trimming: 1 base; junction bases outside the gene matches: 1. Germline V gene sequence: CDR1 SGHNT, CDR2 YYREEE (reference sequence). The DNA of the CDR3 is TGTGCCAGCAGCTTGGGGCGGGAGTCCTACAATGAGCAGTTCTTC. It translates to CASSLGRESYNEQFF.

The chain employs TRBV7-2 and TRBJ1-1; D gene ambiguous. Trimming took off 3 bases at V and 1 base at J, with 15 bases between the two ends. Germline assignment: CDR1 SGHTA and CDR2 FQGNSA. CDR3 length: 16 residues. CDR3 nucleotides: TGTGCCAGCAGCTTTCCCAGTGTTCCTGGGAACACTGAAGCTTTCTTT. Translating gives CASSFPSVPGNTEAFF.

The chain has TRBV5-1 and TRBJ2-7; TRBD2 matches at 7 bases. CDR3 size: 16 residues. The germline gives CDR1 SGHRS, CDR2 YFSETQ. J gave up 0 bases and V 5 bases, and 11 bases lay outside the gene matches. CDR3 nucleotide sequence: TGCGCCAGCAGACGGGAGGCTAGCGGATCCTCCTACGAGCAGTACTTC. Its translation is CASRREASGSSYEQYF.

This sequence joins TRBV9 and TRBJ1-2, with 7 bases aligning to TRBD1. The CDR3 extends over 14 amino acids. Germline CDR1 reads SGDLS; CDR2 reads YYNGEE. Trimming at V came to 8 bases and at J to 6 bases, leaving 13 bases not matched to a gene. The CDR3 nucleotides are TGTGCCAGTACCGGGTCCCCCACAGGGGATGGCTACACCTTC. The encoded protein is CASTGSPTGDGYTF.

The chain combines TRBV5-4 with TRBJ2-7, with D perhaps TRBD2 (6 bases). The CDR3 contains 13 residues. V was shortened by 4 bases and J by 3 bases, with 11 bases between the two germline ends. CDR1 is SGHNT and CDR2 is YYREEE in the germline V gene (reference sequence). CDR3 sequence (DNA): TGTGCCAGCAGCCGGGTGGAGGGCTACGAGCAGTACTTC. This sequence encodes CASSRVEGYEQYF.

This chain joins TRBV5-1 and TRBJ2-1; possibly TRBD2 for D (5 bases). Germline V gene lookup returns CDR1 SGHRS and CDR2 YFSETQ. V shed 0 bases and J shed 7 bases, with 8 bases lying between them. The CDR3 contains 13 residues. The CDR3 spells CASSLVGENEQFF. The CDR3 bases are TGCGCCAGCAGCTTGGTTGGGGAGAATGAGCAGTTCTTC.

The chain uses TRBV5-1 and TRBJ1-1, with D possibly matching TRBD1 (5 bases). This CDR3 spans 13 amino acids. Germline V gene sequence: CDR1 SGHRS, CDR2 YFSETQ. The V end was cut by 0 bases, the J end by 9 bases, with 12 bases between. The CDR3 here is CASSLGTGEQAFF. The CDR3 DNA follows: TGCGCCAGCAGCTTGGGAACAGGCGAGCAAGCTTTCTTT. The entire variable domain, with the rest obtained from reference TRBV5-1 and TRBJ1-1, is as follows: KAGVTQTPRYLIKTRGQQVTLSCSPISGHRSVSWYQQTPGQGLQFLFEYFSETQRNKGNFPGRFSGRQFSNSRSEMNVSTLELGDSALYLCASSLGTGEQAFFGQGTRLTVV.

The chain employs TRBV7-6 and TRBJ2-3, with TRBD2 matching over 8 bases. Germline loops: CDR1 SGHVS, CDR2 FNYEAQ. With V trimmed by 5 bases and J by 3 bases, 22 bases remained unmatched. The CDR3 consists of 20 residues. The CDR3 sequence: CASSLPGTRVGVSITDTQYF. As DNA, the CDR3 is TGTGCCAGCAGCCTACCCGGGACTAGGGTCGGAGTTAGTATTACAGATACGCAGTATTTT.

The CDR3 DNA is TGCAGCGCCTATGACACCGGGGAGCTGTTTTTT. Protein product: CSAYDTGELFF. This chain links TRBV29-1 with TRBJ2-2, with no clear D. Germline V gene sequence: CDR1 SQVTM, CDR2 ANQGSEA. CDR3 length equals 11 residues. Trimming cost V 7 bases and J 3 bases, with 6 bases left between them.

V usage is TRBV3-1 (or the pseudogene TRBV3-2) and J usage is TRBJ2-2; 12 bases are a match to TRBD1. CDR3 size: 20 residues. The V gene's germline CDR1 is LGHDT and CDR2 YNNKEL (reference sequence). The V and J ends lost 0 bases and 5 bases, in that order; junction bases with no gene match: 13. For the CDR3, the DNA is TGTGCCAGCAGCCAAGATTCCCCGGGACAGGGGGCGGGTGTGACCGGGGAGCTGTTTTTT. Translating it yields CASSQDSPGQGAGVTGELFF.

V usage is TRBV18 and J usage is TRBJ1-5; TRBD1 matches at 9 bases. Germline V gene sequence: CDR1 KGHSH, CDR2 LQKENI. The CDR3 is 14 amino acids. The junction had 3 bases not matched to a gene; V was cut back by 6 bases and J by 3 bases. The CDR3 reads CASSRTGDNQPQHF. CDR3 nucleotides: TGTGCCAGCTCGAGGACAGGGGACAATCAGCCCCAGCATTTT.

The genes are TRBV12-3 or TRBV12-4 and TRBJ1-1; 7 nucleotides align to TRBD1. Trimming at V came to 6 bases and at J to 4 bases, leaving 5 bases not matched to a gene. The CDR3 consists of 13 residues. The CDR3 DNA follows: TGTGCCAGCAGCAGGGACAGTGGCACTGAAGCTTTCTTT. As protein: CASSRDSGTEAFF.

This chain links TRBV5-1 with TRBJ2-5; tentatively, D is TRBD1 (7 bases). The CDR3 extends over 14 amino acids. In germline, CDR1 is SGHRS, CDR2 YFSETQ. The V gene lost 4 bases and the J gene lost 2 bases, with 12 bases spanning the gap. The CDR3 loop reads CASSAGQPQETQYF. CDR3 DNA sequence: TGCGCCAGCAGCGCGGGACAGCCTCAAGAGACCCAGTACTTC.

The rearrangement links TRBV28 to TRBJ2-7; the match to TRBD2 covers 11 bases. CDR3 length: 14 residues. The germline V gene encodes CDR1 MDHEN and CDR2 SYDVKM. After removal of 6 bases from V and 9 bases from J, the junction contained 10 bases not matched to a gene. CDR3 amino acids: CASRTSGAALGQYF. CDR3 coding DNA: TGTGCCAGCAGGACTAGCGGGGCTGCTCTGGGGCAGTACTTC.